This entry lists 3 T cell receptor beta chains sequenced from one sample in a study of T cells in Graves' hyperthyroidism and ophthalmopathy (dated by TCRdb to the late 2010s). The library came from multiplex PCR. The reads were generated on an Illumina HiSeq 2000. The TCR beta CDR3 regions were amplified from the RNA transcripts. The first round of RT-PCR for the TCR CDR3 was performed with the HTBI primer set and the Qiagen OneStep RT-PCR kit. Using fastp at Q25 and MiXCR, TCRdb reprocessed the public reads and kept productive beta chains. Each entry merges the rows of one CDR3 protein and shows their most common DNA and genes. Across this sample there are fewer than 400,000 distinct CDR3 sequences, with around 17% seen only once. Jointly, the top ten make up 33% of the sample. Sequenced material: blood. Source of these receptors: a young man with Graves' hyperthyroidism.

This chain links TRBV9 with TRBJ2-3, with 9 bases fitting TRBD1. The CDR3 has 15 amino acids. With 0 bases clipped from V and 5 bases from J, the junction kept 4 bases outside the gene matches. CDR1 is SGDLS, CDR2 YYNGEE, per germline. The CDR3 loop is CASSVGGQGRDTQYF. CDR3 DNA sequence: TGTGCCAGCAGCGTAGGGGGACAGGGACGAGATACGCAGTATTTT. Drawing the rest from reference TRBV9 and TRBJ2-3, the complete variable domain is DSGVTQTPKHLITATGQRVTLRCSPRSGDLSVYWYQQSLDQGLQFLIQYYNGEERAKGNILERFSAQQFPDLHSELNLSSLELGDSALYFCASSVGGQGRDTQYFGPGTRLTVL.

This clonotype was seen many times. The V gene is TRBV20-1, the J gene TRBJ2-1; possible D gene TRBD2, 5 bases. The CDR3 is made up of 12 amino acids. CDR1 is DFQATT and CDR2 is SNEGSKA in the germline V gene (reference sequence). Trimming pared 3 bases from V and 5 bases from J, leaving 8 bases between. Here the CDR3 reads CSASGNHNEQFF. CDR3 sequence (DNA): TGCAGTGCTAGCGGGAACCACAATGAGCAGTTCTTC.

The J gene is TRBJ2-2, the V gene TRBV27; D perhaps matches TRBD2 (5 bases). Trimming took off 11 bases at V and 1 base at J, with 11 bases between the two ends. This CDR3 has 13 amino acids. Germline CDR1 MNHEY, CDR2 SMNVEV (reference sequence). The CDR3 DNA reads as TGTGCCTCGGCGGGTTGGAACACCGGGGAGCTGTTTTTT. Its protein product is CASAGWNTGELFF.